One sample yielded the 8 T cell receptor beta chains listed below, sequenced in a study of metastatic and nonmetastatic thyroid tumors. From the PCR reads, TCRdb re-called clones with MiXCR. The table shows over 5,500 clones, with around 37% occurring only once. Every patient was untreated before thyroid surgery. The sample was adjacent normal tissue. These receptors came from a female donor with papillary thyroid cancer or a benign thyroid nodule (not recorded which). Some clones in this sample may be carry-over from other donors' samples.

This clone was picked up a small number of times. The rearrangement uses TRBV6-5 and TRBJ1-6, with 8 positions matching TRBD1. Germline trimming cut 6 bases from V and 7 bases from J; bases unmatched to any gene: 20. The germline CDR1 and CDR2 sequences are MNHEY and SVGAGI. The CDR3 has 19 residues. CDR3: CASRRGTGGTTSGNSPLHF. The CDR3 coding sequence is TGTGCCAGCAGACGGGGGACAGGAGGCACCACCTCTGGAAATTCACCCCTCCACTTT.

This clone is classed as medium-sized (0.01 to 0.1%). V is TRBV2 and J is TRBJ2-1; TRBD2 matches at 9 bases. The CDR3 length is 14 residues. The germline CDR1 and CDR2 sequences are SNHLY and FYNNEI. V was clipped by 6 bases and J by 4 bases; unmatched bases: 4. CDR3 DNA: TGTGCCAGCAGACCGGGACTAGCTTACAATGAGCAGTTCTTC. Translation gives CASRPGLAYNEQFF.

The chain combines TRBV5-1 with TRBJ2-7; 7 bases match TRBD1. This CDR3 spans 14 amino acids. Germline V gives CDR1 SGHRS, CDR2 YFSETQ. The ends lost 4 bases at V and 3 bases at J; junction bases unmatched: 7. The CDR3 DNA is TGCGCCAGCAGCCTCACAGGGGCCTACTACGAGCAGTACTTC. Its translation: CASSLTGAYYEQYF.

With respect to this clone: Because it lacks the conserved phenylalanine or tryptophan at the end, this CDR3 is likely a read error. The V gene is TRBV12-3 or TRBV12-4, the J gene TRBJ1-1, with no clear D. Trimming took off 7 bases at V and 4 bases at J, with 10 bases between the two ends. The CDR3 spans 12 residues. The CDR3 loop reads CASIFGSTEAFL. CDR3 DNA sequence: TGTGCCAGCATTTTTGGTAGCACTGAAGCTTTCCTT.

This clone was detected only a few times. This chain joins TRBV12-3 or TRBV12-4 and TRBJ2-2, with no clear D. Trimming removed 6 bases from V and 6 bases from J, with 5 bases in between. The CDR3 length is 11 residues. The CDR3 bases are TGTGCCAGCAGAAGTCCCGGGGAGCTGTTTTTT. It translates to CASRSPGELFF.

The rearrangement joins TRBV11-2 to TRBJ2-2; no reliable D call. Trimming stripped 3 bases from V and 5 bases from J, with 10 bases between. The CDR3 totals 14 residues. Germline CDR1 SGHAT, CDR2 FQNNGV. The CDR3 spells CASSFGRMTGELFF. CDR3 coding DNA: TGTGCCAGCAGCTTCGGACGGATGACCGGGGAGCTGTTTTTT.

This sequence joins TRBV28 and TRBJ2-2; D ambiguous. CDR1 is MDHEN, CDR2 SYDVKM, per germline. Trimming shortened V by 4 bases and J by 2 bases, and 5 bases separated the two germline ends. This CDR3 contains 13 residues. The chain's CDR3 is CASSYLNTGELFF. In nucleotides, the CDR3 is TGTGCCAGCAGTTACCTTAACACCGGGGAGCTGTTTTTT.

V and J are TRBV11-1 and TRBJ2-1; 8 nucleotides align to TRBD2. Unmatched junction bases numbered 4, after V lost 1 base and J lost 2 bases. The germline V gene encodes CDR1 SGHAT and CDR2 FQDESV (reference sequence). The CDR3 is made up of 16 amino acids. CDR3 in DNA: TGTGCCAGCAGCTTAGGATACGGGAGGGCCTACAATGAGCAGTTCTTC. Encoded protein: CASSLGYGRAYNEQFF.